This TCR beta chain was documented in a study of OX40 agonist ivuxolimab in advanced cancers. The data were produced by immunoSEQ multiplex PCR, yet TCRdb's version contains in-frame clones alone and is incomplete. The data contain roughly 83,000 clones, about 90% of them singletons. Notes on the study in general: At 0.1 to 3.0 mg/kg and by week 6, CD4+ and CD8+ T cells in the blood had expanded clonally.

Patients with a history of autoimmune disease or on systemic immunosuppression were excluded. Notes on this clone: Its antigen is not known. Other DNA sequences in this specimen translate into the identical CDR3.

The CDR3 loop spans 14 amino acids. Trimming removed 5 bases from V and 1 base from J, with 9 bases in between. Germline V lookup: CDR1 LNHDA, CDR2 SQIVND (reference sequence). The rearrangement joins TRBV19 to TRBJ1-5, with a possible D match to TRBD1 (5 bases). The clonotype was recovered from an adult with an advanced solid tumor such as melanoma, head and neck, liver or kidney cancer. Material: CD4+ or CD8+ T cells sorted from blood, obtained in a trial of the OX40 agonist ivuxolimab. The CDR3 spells CASSPRDSNQPQHF. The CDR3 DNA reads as TGTGCCAGTAGTCCCCGGGACAGCAATCAGCCCCAGCATTTT.